The 15 T cell receptor beta chains below were found in one sample sequenced in a study of response to subunit inactivated influenza vaccine. MiXCR was run by TCRdb on the RT-PCR reads, yielding one entry per CDR3 protein. The table lists about 180,000 distinct CDR3 sequences, about 9.3% of them singletons, with roughly 11% in the top ten. The sequenced sample was non-naive T cells sorted from PBMCs, obtained on the day of vaccination. Every receptor here comes from a middle-aged man who received an inactivated influenza vaccine.

The rearrangement links TRBV7-2 to TRBJ2-1; the D gene is possibly TRBD1 (6 bases). Trimming shortened V by 3 bases and J by 9 bases, and 15 bases separated the two germline ends. Germline CDR1 reads SGHTA; CDR2 reads FQGNSA. The CDR3 consists of 14 residues. The CDR3 is CASSLGVDRLEQFF. DNA of the CDR3: TGTGCCAGCAGCTTGGGGGTAGACAGGCTTGAGCAGTTCTTC.

This clonotype was found a few times. The genes are TRBV6-2 or TRBV6-3 and TRBJ2-7, with D perhaps matching TRBD2 (5 bases). Germline CDR1 reads MNHEY; CDR2 reads SVGEGT. V was shortened by 8 bases and J by 2 bases, with 13 bases between the two germline ends. This CDR3 is 13 amino acids long. CDR3 sequence reads: CASRRAATYEQYF. In DNA, the CDR3 is TGTGCCAGCCGGCGGGCGGCCACCTACGAGCAGTACTTC.

This clonotype was detected ten times or more. The rearrangement links TRBV7-9 to TRBJ2-1; D possibly corresponds to TRBD2 (6 bases). This CDR3 contains 16 residues. Trimming left V 5 bases short and J 10 bases short, with 24 bases between. The germline V gene has CDR1 SEHNR and CDR2 FQNEAQ (reference sequence). CDR3 loop: CASSHGVAGTLIEQFF. The DNA for the CDR3 is TGTGCCAGCAGCCACGGCGTTGCGGGAACCCTCATCGAGCAGTTCTTC.

At least ten counts were recorded for this clonotype. The chain uses TRBV12-3 or TRBV12-4 and TRBJ2-1; D ambiguous. There are 11 residues in the CDR3. Trimming stripped 6 bases from V and 5 bases from J, with 5 bases between. This chain's CDR3 is CASSSNNEQFF. The DNA for the CDR3 is TGTGCCAGCAGCTCAAACAATGAGCAGTTCTTC.

This clonotype has only a few counts. This chain links TRBV7-4 with TRBJ2-5; 9 bases map to TRBD1. This CDR3 has 17 amino acids. CDR1 and CDR2 from the germline V gene are SGHVT and SQSDAQ. V trimming: 1 base; J trimming: 3 bases; junction bases outside the gene matches: 9. The DNA for the CDR3 is TGTGCCAGCAGCTTAGTAGTCTTAGGGACAGGGAAAGAGACCCAGTACTTC. Encoded protein: CASSLVVLGTGKETQYF.

The chain uses TRBV6-2 or TRBV6-3 and TRBJ2-3; D perhaps matches TRBD2 (7 bases). Germline V gene sequence: CDR1 MNHEY, CDR2 SVGEGT. The CDR3 loop spans 13 amino acids. V was trimmed by 7 bases and J by 8 bases, leaving 16 bases between them. The CDR3 DNA reads as TGTGCCAGCACGTCAGAGGGAGGGGGTACGCAGTATTTT. Translation gives CASTSEGGGTQYF.

This clonotype was seen ten or more times. V is TRBV12-3 or TRBV12-4 and J is TRBJ1-5; D call uncertain. This CDR3 has 14 amino acids. V lost 3 bases and J 5 bases, leaving 11 bases between the germline ends. Here the CDR3 DNA reads TGTGCCAGCAGTTTGCAACAGCCTGATCAGCCCCAGCATTTT. Translating it yields CASSLQQPDQPQHF.

This clonotype was seen a handful of times. The rearrangement links TRBV12-3 or TRBV12-4 to TRBJ2-1; 7 nucleotides line up with TRBD1. The CDR3 extends over 14 amino acids. J was trimmed by 2 bases and V by 5 bases; bases with no gene match: 3. CDR3 loop: CASSNRGPYNEQFF. The CDR3 coding sequence is TGTGCCAGCAGTAACAGGGGACCCTACAATGAGCAGTTCTTC.

This clonotype occurred a few times. The rearrangement links TRBV18 to TRBJ2-7; 8 nucleotides match TRBD1. Germline V gives CDR1 KGHSH, CDR2 LQKENI. Trimming took 3 bases from V and 9 from J; bases not matched to a gene: 4. This CDR3 has 12 amino acids. CDR3: CASSPGQGRQYF. CDR3 sequence (DNA): TGTGCCAGCTCACCCGGACAGGGACGGCAGTACTTC.

This clonotype showed up many times. V and J are TRBV29-1 and TRBJ2-3; TRBD1 aligns across 8 bases. This CDR3 region has 14 residues. Per germline, CDR1 SQVTM and CDR2 ANQGSEA. The J segment lost 4 bases and the V segment lost 4 bases, leaving 7 bases of the junction unmatched. CDR3 bases: TGCAGCGTTGTGACGGACAGGGATCCAGATACGCAGTATTTT. Protein product: CSVVTDRDPDTQYF.

This clonotype appeared many times. This chain links TRBV7-2 with TRBJ2-1; D is perhaps TRBD2 (6 bases). The CDR3 length is 17 residues. Germline V gene lookup returns CDR1 SGHTA and CDR2 FQGNSA. Between the trimmed V and J ends, which lost 1 base and 5 bases, there was a span of 18 bases. This CDR3 is CASSLGRGGSVNNEQFF. DNA of the CDR3: TGTGCCAGCAGCTTAGGAAGGGGAGGTAGCGTTAACAATGAGCAGTTCTTC.

Only a few counts were recorded for this clonotype. One end of the junction varies from germline; a read error may be responsible. The chain uses TRBV5-1 and TRBJ2-3; D is undetermined. CDR3 length: 15 residues. The V gene's germline CDR1 is SGHRS and CDR2 YFSETQ. CDR3 nucleotide sequence: TGCGTCAGCAGCACCAGCGCATACACCACAGATACGCAGTATTTT. It is translated as CVSSTSAYTTDTQYF.

This clonotype was detected many times. V usage is TRBV5-1 and J usage is TRBJ1-1; a possible D gene is TRBD1 (5 bases). The CDR3 is 14 amino acids. Germline CDR1 reads SGHRS; CDR2 reads YFSETQ. The ends were cut back, 2 bases at V and 0 bases at J, with 8 bases in the middle. The CDR3 loop is CASSFSGMNTEAFF. The CDR3 DNA is TGCGCCAGCAGCTTTTCAGGGATGAACACTGAAGCTTTCTTT.

This clonotype was counted only a few times. The rearrangement joins TRBV14 to TRBJ2-3; 10 bases are a match to TRBD1. J was trimmed by 5 bases and V by 4 bases; bases with no gene match: 3. There are 14 residues in the CDR3. Germline V gives CDR1 SGHDN, CDR2 FVKESK. The CDR3 loop is CASSPRTGGDTQYF. Here the CDR3 DNA reads TGTGCCAGCAGCCCCCGGACAGGGGGAGATACGCAGTATTTT.

This clonotype occurred many times. The CDR3 DNA is TGCAGTGCTAGAGACTGGGGACAGGGGGACTCTGGAAACACCATATATTTT. This translates into CSARDWGQGDSGNTIYF. The rearrangement joins TRBV20-1 to TRBJ1-3, with 11 bases matching TRBD1. Germline trimming cut 0 bases from V and 0 bases from J; bases unmatched to any gene: 4. In germline, CDR1 is DFQATT, CDR2 SNEGSKA (reference sequence). The CDR3 runs to 17 residues.